The following is a T cell receptor (beta chain) sequence with its context. The data were obtained in a study of CD8 T cells in Susac syndrome. TEMRA cells were enriched by FACS, while CD8+ and CD4+ T cells were obtained through a negative isolation that was performed magnetically. Random hexamers were used to reverse transcribe an amount of roughly 0.45 to 1 ug RNA. TCRdb recomputed calls from the immunoSEQ multiplex PCR reads with MiXCR, one row per CDR3 protein. The sample contains around 220,000 distinct CDR3 sequences, around 90% of which appear only once. The sequenced sample consisted of CD8+ T cells from PBMCs. The sequence derives from a human donor with multiple sclerosis.

The CDR3 loop reads CASSLGAGGVIGTEAFF. The DNA for the CDR3 is TGTGCCAGCAGCTTGGGGGCAGGGGGCGTGATTGGCACTGAAGCTTTCTTT. This sequence joins TRBV5-6 and TRBJ1-1, with 8 positions matching TRBD1. The V gene's germline CDR1 is SGHDT and CDR2 YYEEEE. Losses at the gene ends were 0 bases for V and 4 bases for J; bases not matched to a gene: 11. The CDR3 is 17 amino acids.